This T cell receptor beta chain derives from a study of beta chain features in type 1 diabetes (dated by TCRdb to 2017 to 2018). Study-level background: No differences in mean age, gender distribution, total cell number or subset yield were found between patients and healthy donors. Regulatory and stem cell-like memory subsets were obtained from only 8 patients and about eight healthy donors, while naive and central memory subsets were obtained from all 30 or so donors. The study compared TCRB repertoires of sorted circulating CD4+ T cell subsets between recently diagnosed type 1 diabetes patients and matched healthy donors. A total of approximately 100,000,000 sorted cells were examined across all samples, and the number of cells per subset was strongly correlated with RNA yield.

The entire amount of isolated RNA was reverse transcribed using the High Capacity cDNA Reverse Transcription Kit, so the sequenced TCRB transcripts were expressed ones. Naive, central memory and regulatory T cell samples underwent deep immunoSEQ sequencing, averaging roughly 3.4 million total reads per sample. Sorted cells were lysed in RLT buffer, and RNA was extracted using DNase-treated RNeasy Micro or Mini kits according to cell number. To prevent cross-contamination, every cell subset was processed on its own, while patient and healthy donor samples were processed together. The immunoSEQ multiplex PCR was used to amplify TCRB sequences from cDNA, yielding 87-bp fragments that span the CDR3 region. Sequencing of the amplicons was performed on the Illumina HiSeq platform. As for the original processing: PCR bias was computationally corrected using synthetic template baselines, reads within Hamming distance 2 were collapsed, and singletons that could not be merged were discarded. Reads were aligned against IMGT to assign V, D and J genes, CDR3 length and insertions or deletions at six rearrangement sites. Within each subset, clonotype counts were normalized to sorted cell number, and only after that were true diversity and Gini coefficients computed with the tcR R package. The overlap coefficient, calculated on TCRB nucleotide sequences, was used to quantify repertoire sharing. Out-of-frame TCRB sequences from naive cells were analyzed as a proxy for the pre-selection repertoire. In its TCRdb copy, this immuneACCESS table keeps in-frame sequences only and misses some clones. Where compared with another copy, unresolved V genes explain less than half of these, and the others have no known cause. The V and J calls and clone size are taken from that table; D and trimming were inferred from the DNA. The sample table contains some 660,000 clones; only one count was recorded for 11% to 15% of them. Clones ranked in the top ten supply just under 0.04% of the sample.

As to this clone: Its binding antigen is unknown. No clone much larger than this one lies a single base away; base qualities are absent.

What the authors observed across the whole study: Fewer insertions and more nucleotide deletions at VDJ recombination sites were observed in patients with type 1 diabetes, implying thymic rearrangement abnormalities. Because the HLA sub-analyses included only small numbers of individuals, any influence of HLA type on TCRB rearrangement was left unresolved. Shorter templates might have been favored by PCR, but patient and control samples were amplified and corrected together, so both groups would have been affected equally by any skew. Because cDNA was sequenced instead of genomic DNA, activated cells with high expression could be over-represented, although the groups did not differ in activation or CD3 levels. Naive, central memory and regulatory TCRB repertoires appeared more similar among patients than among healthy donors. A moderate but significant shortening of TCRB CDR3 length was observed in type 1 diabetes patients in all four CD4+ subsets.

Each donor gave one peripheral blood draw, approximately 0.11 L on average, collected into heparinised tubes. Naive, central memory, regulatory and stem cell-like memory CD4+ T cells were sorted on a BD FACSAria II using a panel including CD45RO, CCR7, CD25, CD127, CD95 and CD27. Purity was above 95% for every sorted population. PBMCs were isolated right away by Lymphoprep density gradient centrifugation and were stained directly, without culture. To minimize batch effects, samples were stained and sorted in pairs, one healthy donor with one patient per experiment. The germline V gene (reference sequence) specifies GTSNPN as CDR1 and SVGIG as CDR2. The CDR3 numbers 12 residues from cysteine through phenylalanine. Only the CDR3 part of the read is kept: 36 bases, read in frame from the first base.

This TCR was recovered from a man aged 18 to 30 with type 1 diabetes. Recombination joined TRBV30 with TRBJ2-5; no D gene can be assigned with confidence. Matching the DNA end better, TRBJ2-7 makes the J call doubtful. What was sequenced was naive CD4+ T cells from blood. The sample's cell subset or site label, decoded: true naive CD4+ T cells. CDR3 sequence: CAWQPRWSEQYF. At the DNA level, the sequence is TGTGCCTGGCAGCCTCGTTGGAGCGAGCAGTACTTC.